One sample yielded the 29 T cell receptor beta chains listed below, sequenced in a study of shared clonotypes between healthy human individuals. Sequencing used immunoSEQ multiplex PCR; TCRdb keeps in-frame clones, though not all of them. The data hold about 2,500,000 clones, with 85% to 95% observed a single time. Sequenced: naive CD4+ T cells sorted from blood. The subset here: CD45RA+ positively selected. Source of these receptors: a man younger than 35 in good health.

This chain links TRBV11-2 with TRBJ1-5; a weak D match, TRBD1 (5 bases). The CDR3 is 13 amino acids. The germline V gene has CDR1 SGHAT and CDR2 FQNNGV. V lost 4 bases and J 6 bases, leaving 10 bases between the germline ends. The CDR3 DNA follows: TGTGCCAGCAGCTCTTCCGGGGGTCAGCCCCAGCATTTT. Its protein product is CASSSSGGQPQHF.

The rearrangement joins TRBV4-3 to TRBJ2-1, with 7 bases matching TRBD1. Germline loops: CDR1 LGHNA, CDR2 YSLEER. With 6 bases clipped from V and 2 bases from J, the junction kept 4 bases outside the gene matches. CDR3 length: 14 amino acids. The chain's CDR3 is CASRRGTAYNEQFF. CDR3 sequence (DNA): TGCGCCAGCAGAAGGGGGACAGCCTACAATGAGCAGTTCTTC.

V is TRBV11-3 and J is TRBJ2-2; no firm D call. V lost 6 bases and J lost 5, with 10 bases in between. The CDR3 is made up of 13 amino acids. CDR1 is SGHNT, CDR2 YENEEA, per germline. The CDR3 here is CASSLVTTGELFF. In DNA, the CDR3 is TGTGCCAGCAGTCTCGTTACTACCGGGGAGCTGTTTTTT.

The gene calls are TRBV5-5 and TRBJ2-5; the D call may be TRBD1 or TRBD2 (6 bases each). Germline assignment: CDR1 SGHKS and CDR2 YYEKEE (reference sequence). V shed 4 bases and J shed 5 bases, with 18 bases lying between them. The CDR3 runs 15 residues. Written as DNA, the CDR3 is TGTGCCAGCAGCGTCGGGACACTCAGCGGGGAGACCCAGTACTTC. Residues: CASSVGTLSGETQYF.

CDR3 DNA sequence: TGTGCCAGCAGCATCCGGGCCCCGGGAGACACTGAAGCTTTCTTT. Translated, it gives CASSIRAPGDTEAFF. The chain combines TRBV5-4 with TRBJ1-1; the D is unclear. Deletions cut 4 bases from V and 3 bases from J, with 16 bases between. The CDR3 totals 15 residues. CDR1 SGHNT and CDR2 YYREEE come from the germline V gene (reference sequence).

This chain links TRBV19 with TRBJ2-3; 9 bases align to TRBD2. The CDR3 loop spans 17 amino acids. The V segment lost 1 base and the J segment 0 bases; nucleotides outside the gene matches: 5. The germline V gene has CDR1 LNHDA and CDR2 SQIVND (reference sequence). CDR3 DNA sequence: TGTGCCAGTAGTATAGGGGGGACTAGCAAAAGCACAGATACGCAGTATTTT. Its translation is CASSIGGTSKSTDTQYF. The entire variable domain, with the rest obtained from reference TRBV19 and TRBJ2-3, is as follows: DGGITQSPKYLFRKEGQNVTLSCEQNLNHDAMYWYRQDPGQGLRLIYYSQIVNDFQKGDIAEGYSVSREKKESFPLTVTSAQKNPTAFYLCASSIGGTSKSTDTQYFGPGTRLTVL.

The chain has TRBV5-1 and TRBJ1-1; D remains ambiguous. CDR3 size: 15 residues. The V and J ends lost 4 bases and 4 bases respectively, with 17 bases between them. Germline V lookup: CDR1 SGHRS, CDR2 YFSETQ. The CDR3 spells CASSPERTEGTEAFF. The DNA of the CDR3 is TGCGCCAGCAGCCCCGAGCGGACGGAGGGCACTGAAGCTTTCTTT.

This chain joins TRBV6-5 and TRBJ1-6, with TRBD1 identical over 7 bases. Germline V gene lookup returns CDR1 MNHEY and CDR2 SVGAGI. The ends lost 0 bases at V and 11 bases at J; junction bases unmatched: 10. CDR3 length equals 16 residues. Here the CDR3 reads CASSYSPRQGGTPLHF. The CDR3, as DNA: TGTGCCAGCAGTTACTCACCGAGACAGGGTGGCACACCCCTCCACTTT.

The chain is built from TRBV4-1 and TRBJ2-1, with TRBD2 matching 9 bases. CDR1 is MGHRA, CDR2 YSYEKL, per germline. CDR3 length equals 17 residues. V shed 1 base, J shed 7 bases, and the junction held 11 bases outside the gene matches. The CDR3 protein is CASSQGPSGAPGNEQFF. The DNA for the CDR3 is TGCGCCAGCAGCCAAGGGCCTAGCGGGGCCCCGGGGAATGAGCAGTTCTTC.

The chain is built from TRBV27 and TRBJ2-7, with 11 positions matching TRBD1. Germline V lookup: CDR1 MNHEY, CDR2 SMNVEV (reference sequence). This CDR3 spans 15 amino acids. The J segment lost 1 base and the V segment lost 6 bases, leaving 5 bases of the junction unmatched. This chain's CDR3 is CASSQGQGASYEQYF. CDR3 DNA sequence: TGTGCCAGCAGCCAAGGACAGGGGGCTTCCTACGAGCAGTACTTC.

The rearrangement joins TRBV2 to TRBJ2-2, with unresolved D. V was shortened by 5 bases and J by 7 bases, with 14 bases between the two germline ends. The CDR3 is made up of 14 amino acids. From germline, CDR1 is SNHLY and CDR2 FYNNEI. CDR3 sequence reads: CASSTSGYVGELFF. The CDR3 DNA reads TGTGCCAGCAGTACTTCAGGATACGTCGGGGAGCTGTTTTTT.

The J gene is TRBJ1-2, the V gene TRBV2, with a possible D match to TRBD1 (5 bases). This CDR3 spans 14 amino acids. Per germline, CDR1 SNHLY and CDR2 FYNNEI. Trimming took off 3 bases at V and 1 base at J, with 9 bases between the two ends. The DNA of the CDR3 is TGTGCCAGCAGTGATCGGGGGTATAACTATGGCTACACCTTC. Translation: CASSDRGYNYGYTF.

The CDR3 sequence is CASSDYRGSQEKLFF. CDR3 DNA sequence: TGTGCCAGCAGCGATTACAGGGGGTCACAGGAAAAACTGTTTTTT. The chain combines TRBV5-5 with TRBJ1-4, with 8 bases fitting TRBD1. Unmatched junction bases numbered 10, after V lost 4 bases and J lost 8 bases. The V gene's germline CDR1 is SGHKS and CDR2 YYEKEE (reference sequence). The CDR3 extends over 15 amino acids.

The rearrangement joins TRBV6-1 to TRBJ2-2; the D call may be TRBD1 or TRBD2 (5 bases each). Germline-derived CDR1 and CDR2 are MNHNS and SASEGT. Trimming cost V 4 bases and J 7 bases, with 22 bases left between them. This CDR3 spans 17 amino acids. The CDR3 protein is CASSARRGSLGSGELFF. CDR3 DNA: TGTGCCAGCAGTGCCCGAAGGGGTTCACTAGGAAGCGGGGAGCTGTTTTTT.

The J gene is TRBJ1-3, the V gene TRBV19; D not resolved. V was shortened by 7 bases and J by 0 bases, with 10 bases between the two germline ends. This CDR3 region has 14 residues. Germline CDR1 and CDR2: LNHDA and SQIVND (reference sequence). The CDR3 region is CASNPASSGNTIYF. In DNA form, the CDR3 reads TGTGCCAGTAATCCAGCCAGCTCTGGAAACACCATATATTTT.

The J gene is TRBJ2-2, the V gene TRBV11-3; 8 nucleotides agree with TRBD2. From germline, CDR1 is SGHNT and CDR2 YENEEA. This CDR3 contains 16 residues. The V gene end was trimmed by 1 base and the J gene end by 3 bases; junction bases not matched to a gene: 4. CDR3 coding DNA: TGTGCCAGCAGCTTAGCGGGGGGGCCCCACACCGGGGAGCTGTTTTTT. Translation: CASSLAGGPHTGELFF.

This clone was detected once. The chain is built from TRBV4-3 and TRBJ2-1; 14 positions match TRBD2. CDR3 length: 18 amino acids. The J segment lost 0 bases and the V segment lost 1 base, leaving 2 bases of the junction unmatched. The germline V gene has CDR1 LGHNA and CDR2 YSLEER. The CDR3 reads CASSQAGTSGSSYNEQFF. In nucleotides, the CDR3 is TGCGCCAGCAGCCAAGCCGGGACTAGCGGGAGCTCCTACAATGAGCAGTTCTTC.

The chain links TRBV18 to TRBJ2-3; 8 bases fit TRBD1. CDR3 length equals 16 residues. The junction had 6 bases not matched to a gene; V was cut back by 3 bases and J by 1 base. Germline V gene lookup returns CDR1 KGHSH and CDR2 LQKENI. The CDR3 region has the DNA TGTGCCAGCTCACCCCCCGACAGGGGAGGCACAGATACGCAGTATTTT. Translating gives CASSPPDRGGTDTQYF. Drawing the rest from reference TRBV18 and TRBJ2-3, the complete variable domain is NAGVMQNPRHLVRRRGQEARLRCSPMKGHSHVYWYRQLPEEGLKFMVYLQKENIIDESGMPKERFSAEFPKEGPSILRIQQVVRGDSAAYFCASSPPDRGGTDTQYFGPGTRLTVL.

The J gene is TRBJ2-2, the V gene TRBV11-3, with D unresolved. Trimming took off 0 bases at V and 5 bases at J, with 7 bases between the two ends. Germline V gene lookup returns CDR1 SGHNT and CDR2 YENEEA. The CDR3 spans 14 residues. As DNA, the CDR3 is TGTGCCAGCAGCTTAGACACGTCAACCGGGGAGCTGTTTTTT. Translating gives CASSLDTSTGELFF.

Details on this clone: Other DNA variants within this sample encode the same CDR3. This chain uses TRBV19 with TRBJ2-2, with 7 bases aligning to TRBD1. The CDR3 totals 13 residues. V was pared by 4 bases and J by 5 bases, with 1 base of the junction left unmatched. In germline, CDR1 is LNHDA, CDR2 SQIVND (reference sequence). In DNA form, the CDR3 reads TGTGCCAGTAGTAGACAGGGAACCGGGGAGCTGTTTTTT. This gives the protein CASSRQGTGELFF.

This chain joins TRBV7-2 and TRBJ1-4; no definite D call. Germline V lookup: CDR1 SGHTA, CDR2 FQGNSA. The CDR3 has 15 residues. The germline V and J ends were trimmed by 1 base and 5 bases, with 11 bases remaining between them. CDR3 DNA: TGTGCCAGCAGCTTAGTTGGGATAGCAAATGAAAAACTGTTTTTT. Translating it yields CASSLVGIANEKLFF. Supplemented by reference TRBV7-2 and TRBJ1-4, the full variable domain reads GAGVSQSPSNKVTEKGKDVELRCDPISGHTALYWYRQSLGQGLEFLIYFQGNSAPDKSGLPSDRFSAERTGGSVSTLTIQRTQQEDSAVYLCASSLVGIANEKLFFGSGTQLSVL.

The V gene is TRBV6-1, the J gene TRBJ1-1, with TRBD1 as a possible D gene (6 bases). This CDR3 has 17 residues. Trimming left V 3 bases short and J 1 base short, with 18 bases between. Looked up from germline, CDR1 is MNHNS and CDR2 is SASEGT. The CDR3 coding sequence is TGTGCCAGCAGTGATGTAGGGGGTGCTCAATGGAACACTGAAGCTTTCTTT. Encoded protein: CASSDVGGAQWNTEAFF.

The chain has TRBV30 and TRBJ2-3; a weak D match, TRBD2 (6 bases). V lost 2 bases, J lost 3 bases, and 15 bases lay in between. Germline values: CDR1 GTSNPN, CDR2 SVGIG (reference sequence). This CDR3 is 15 amino acids long. The chain's CDR3 is CAWSPGTPVTDTQYF. In DNA form, the CDR3 reads TGTGCCTGGAGTCCCGGGACTCCCGTGACAGATACGCAGTATTTT. Variable domain in full (rest from reference TRBV30 and TRBJ2-3): SQTIHQWPATLVQPVGSPLSLECTVEGTSNPNLYWYRQAAGRGLQLLFYSVGIGQISSEVPQNLSASRPQDRQFILSSKKLLLSDSGFYLCAWSPGTPVTDTQYFGPGTRLTVL.

The gene calls are TRBV11-2 and TRBJ2-5; 14 nucleotides match TRBD2. The V gene's germline CDR1 is SGHAT and CDR2 FQNNGV. This CDR3 contains 15 residues. The junction had 6 bases not matched to a gene; V was cut back by 7 bases and J by 5 bases. The CDR3 DNA reads TGTGCCAGCACCGGGACTAGCGGGAGTTGGGAGACCCAGTACTTC. Its translation: CASTGTSGSWETQYF.

CDR3 in amino acids: CASSGQGAFLYEQYF. In nucleotides, the CDR3 is TGTGCCAGCAGTGGACAGGGGGCATTTCTCTACGAGCAGTACTTC. The V and J genes are TRBV6-1 and TRBJ2-7; 10 bases fit TRBD1. The CDR3 loop spans 15 amino acids. The germline gives CDR1 MNHNS, CDR2 SASEGT. After removal of 4 bases from V and 3 bases from J, the junction contained 6 bases not matched to a gene.

The rearrangement uses TRBV2 and TRBJ2-2; 9 bases map to TRBD1. V lost 6 bases, J lost 3 bases, and 8 bases stayed unmatched. The CDR3 contains 16 residues. Per germline, CDR1 SNHLY and CDR2 FYNNEI. The CDR3: CASRDRGAGDTGELFF. The DNA for the CDR3 is TGTGCCAGCAGGGACAGGGGAGCAGGTGACACCGGGGAGCTGTTTTTT.

J is TRBJ2-2 and V is TRBV28; no clear D. CDR3 length: 14 amino acids. In germline, CDR1 is MDHEN, CDR2 SYDVKM. V was pared by 5 bases and J by 9 bases, with 16 bases between. CDR3 sequence reads: CASSLGSFVRELFF. The CDR3 DNA sequence: TGTGCCAGCAGTCTGGGTAGCTTCGTAAGGGAGCTGTTTTTT. The full variable domain, completed using reference TRBV28 and TRBJ2-2, is DVKVTQSSRYLVKRTGEKVFLECVQDMDHENMFWYRQDPGLGLRLIYFSYDVKMKEKGDIPEGYSVSREKKERFSLILESASTNQTSMYLCASSLGSFVRELFFGEGSRLTVL.

The chain recombines TRBV5-6 with TRBJ2-7, with 8 bases fitting TRBD2. The CDR3 consists of 15 residues. The V and J ends lost 4 bases and 3 bases, in that order; junction bases with no gene match: 9. The germline V gene has CDR1 SGHDT and CDR2 YYEEEE. The CDR3 nucleotides are TGTGCCAGCAGCACCCCCGGGACTAGTGGCTACGAGCAGTACTTC. Translating it yields CASSTPGTSGYEQYF.

This chain connects TRBV6-1 to TRBJ1-3, with D tentatively TRBD1 (5 bases). This CDR3 spans 15 amino acids. CDR1 is MNHNS and CDR2 is SASEGT in the germline V gene. Trimming cost V 2 bases and J 4 bases, with 12 bases left between them. The CDR3 coding sequence is TGTGCCAGCAGTGAACAGGGAGGGGTAGGAAACACCATATATTTT. Translating it yields CASSEQGGVGNTIYF.